This T cell receptor beta chain was profiled in a study of blood T cell repertoires in COVID-19. Overall study context: Italy, Spain and the United States were the sources of the convalescent and acute COVID-19 samples.

The CDR3 runs 13 residues. The V gene end was trimmed by 10 bases and the J gene end by 11 bases; junction bases not matched to a gene: 11. Authors' analysis steps: For nucleated cells, counts were estimated from reference gene primer amplification. The data were produced by immunoSEQ multiplex PCR, yet TCRdb's version contains in-frame clones alone and is incomplete. V, J and clone size derive from that table, while D and trimming were established from the DNA sequence. The table has nearly 300,000 clones, 88% seen once. The material sequenced was peripheral blood. The V call is TRBV12-3 or TRBV12-4, the J call TRBJ1-4; the match to TRBD1 covers 9 bases. This receptor was identified in a woman aged 30 to 39 who had recovered from COVID-19. CDR3 in amino acids: CAITGTGKDKLFF. CDR3 DNA: TGTGCCATAACCGGGACAGGGAAGGACAAACTGTTTTTT.